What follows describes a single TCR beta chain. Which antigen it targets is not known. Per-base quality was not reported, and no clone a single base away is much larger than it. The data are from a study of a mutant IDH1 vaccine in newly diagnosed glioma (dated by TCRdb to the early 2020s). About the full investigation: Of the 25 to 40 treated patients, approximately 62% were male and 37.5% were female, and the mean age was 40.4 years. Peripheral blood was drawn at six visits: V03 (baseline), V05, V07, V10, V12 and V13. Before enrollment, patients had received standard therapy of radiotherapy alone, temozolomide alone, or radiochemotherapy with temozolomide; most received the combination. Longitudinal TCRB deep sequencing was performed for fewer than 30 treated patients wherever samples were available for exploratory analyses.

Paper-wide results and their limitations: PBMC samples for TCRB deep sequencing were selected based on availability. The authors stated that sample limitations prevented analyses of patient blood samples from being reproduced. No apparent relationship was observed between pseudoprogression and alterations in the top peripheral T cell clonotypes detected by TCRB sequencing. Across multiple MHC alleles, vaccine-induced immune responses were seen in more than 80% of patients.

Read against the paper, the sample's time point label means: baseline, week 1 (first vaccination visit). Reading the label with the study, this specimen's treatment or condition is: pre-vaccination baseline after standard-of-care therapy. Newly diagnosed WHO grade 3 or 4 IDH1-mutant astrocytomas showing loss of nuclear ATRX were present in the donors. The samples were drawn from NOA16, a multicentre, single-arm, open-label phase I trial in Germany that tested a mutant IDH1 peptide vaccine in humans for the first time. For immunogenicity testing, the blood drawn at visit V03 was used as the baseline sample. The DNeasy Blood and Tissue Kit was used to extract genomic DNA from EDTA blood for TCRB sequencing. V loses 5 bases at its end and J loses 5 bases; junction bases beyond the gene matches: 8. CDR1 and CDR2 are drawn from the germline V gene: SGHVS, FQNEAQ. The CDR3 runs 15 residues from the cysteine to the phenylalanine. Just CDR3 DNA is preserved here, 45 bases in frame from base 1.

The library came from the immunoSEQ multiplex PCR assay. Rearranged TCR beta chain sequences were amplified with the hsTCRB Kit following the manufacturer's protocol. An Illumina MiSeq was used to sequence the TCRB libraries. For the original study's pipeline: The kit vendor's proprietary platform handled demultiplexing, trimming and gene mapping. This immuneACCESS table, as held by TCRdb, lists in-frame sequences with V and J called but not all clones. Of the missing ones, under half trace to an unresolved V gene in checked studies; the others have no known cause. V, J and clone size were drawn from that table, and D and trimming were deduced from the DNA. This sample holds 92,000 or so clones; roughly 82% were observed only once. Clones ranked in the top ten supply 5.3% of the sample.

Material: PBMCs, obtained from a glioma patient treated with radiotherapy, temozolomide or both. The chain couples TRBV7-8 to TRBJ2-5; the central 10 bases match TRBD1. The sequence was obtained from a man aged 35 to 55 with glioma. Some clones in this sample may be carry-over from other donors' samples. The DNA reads TGTGCCAGCAGCCCGGGACAGGGGCTATCGGAGACCCAGTACTTC. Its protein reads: CASSPGQGLSETQYF. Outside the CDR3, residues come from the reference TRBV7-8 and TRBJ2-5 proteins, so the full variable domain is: GAGVSQSPRYKVAKRGQDVALRCDPISGHVSLFWYQQALGQGPEFLTYFQNEAQLDKSGLPSDRFFAERPEGSVSTLKIQRTQQEDSAVYLCASSPGQGLSETQYFGPGTRLLVL.